These T cell receptor beta chains were read from a single sample in a study of blood T cell repertoires in COVID-19. Some clones are missing from TCRdb's copy, which holds only in-frame ones; the method was immunoSEQ multiplex PCR. Among about 110,000 clones listed, roughly 86% were seen once. Specimen: peripheral blood. The receptors shown here come from a man between 35 and 55 years old with acute or convalescent COVID-19. Each CDR3 is given without its conserved first and last residue.

V	J	CDR3
TRBV7-8	TRBJ1-1	ASSARTGGTEAF
TRBV5-1	TRBJ2-2	ASSLGLAGYTGELF
TRBV7-3	TRBJ2-4	ASSLSPVGGNIQY
TRBV6-4	TRBJ1-1	ASSVDRGNTEAF
TRBV28	TRBJ1-3	ASSSRVGGNTIY
TRBV18	TRBJ1-5	ASSPDRESQPQH
TRBV15	TRBJ1-5	ATSRERVPGGNQPQH
TRBV19	TRBJ2-6	ASSLLRTGTGANVLT
TRBV7-9	TRBJ1-5	ASSFTGSLEPQH
TRBV5-5	TRBJ1-1	ASSPRGLREAF
TRBV30	TRBJ1-1	AWSVGTTNTEAF
TRBV6-1	TRBJ2-6	ASSEGQVFSGANVLT
TRBV19	TRBJ1-2	ASSTRTGGATDYGYT
TRBV4-3	TRBJ1-4	ASSQVQDWHEKLF
TRBV27	TRBJ2-5	ASSPSGSRRETQY
TRBV18	TRBJ2-1	ASSPLDRHSSYNEQF
TRBV9	TRBJ2-1	ASSATGGWNEQF
TRBV7-2	TRBJ2-3	ASSLVATDTDTQY
TRBV2	TRBJ1-2	ASSEPGGYYGYT
TRBV19	TRBJ1-2	ASSIPRTGTPYGYT
TRBV5-6	TRBJ2-7	ASSPLQGYEQY
TRBV19	TRBJ1-2	ASSPTGGWNYGYT
TRBV24-1	TRBJ1-2	ATSYRLDSGRYGYT
TRBV29-1	TRBJ2-7	SVERWSGGGEQY
TRBV30	TRBJ1-2	AWWGRVYGYT
TRBV2	TRBJ2-7	ASSEGRGLAGVYEQY
TRBV11-2	TRBJ1-4	ASNHRQGPGEKLF
TRBV27	TRBJ2-7	ASSLSPGGHSYEQY
TRBV5-1	TRBJ1-2	ASSLGTVYGYT
TRBV11-2	TRBJ2-1	ASSAGGSGGGLYNEQF
TRBV25-1	TRBJ1-2	ASSEREGGSYGYT
TRBV25-1	TRBJ1-2	ASSGGAGNYGYT
TRBV2	TRBJ2-5	ASRRDTPYGTQY
TRBV10-3	TRBJ1-5	AAGINQPQH
TRBV6-1	TRBJ2-1	ASSERVGSHSYNEQF
TRBV7-2	TRBJ1-1	ASSRGQMGPMNTEAF
TRBV9	TRBJ2-3	ASSKTGADTQY
TRBV7-7	TRBJ1-4	ASSGEDEKLF
TRBV19	TRBJ2-1	ASSASGRGGGEQF
TRBV4-2	TRBJ1-1	ASSLRRADEAF
TRBV12-3/TRBV12-4	TRBJ2-7	ASSSTQGTEQY
TRBV19	TRBJ1-3	ASQTGGTDTIY
TRBV5-1	TRBJ1-5	ASSPGQPGQPQH
TRBV3-1/TRBV3-2	TRBJ1-5	ASSFSGGEQPQH
TRBV15	TRBJ2-3	ATSRGTGTSTDTQY
TRBV21-1	TRBJ2-7	AIVLGHSTGTRGVMSFYEQY
TRBV7-9	TRBJ1-2	ASRTGPGDGNYGYT
TRBV4-2	TRBJ1-6	ASSQAGTGVSPLH
TRBV30	TRBJ1-1	ASLLISNTEAF
TRBV20-1	TRBJ1-1	SAYRTEAF
TRBV9	TRBJ2-1	ASSVGWGGQGNEQF
TRBV25-1	TRBJ2-1	ASSELAGGPGSEQF
TRBV6-6	TRBJ2-2	ASSTGSLTRELF
TRBV11-2	TRBJ2-1	ASSLAPGTGNEQF
TRBV5-8	TRBJ1-6	ASRKTGFLSPLH
TRBV6-2/TRBV6-3	TRBJ2-3	ASSYPGSLTDTQY
TRBV30	TRBJ1-2	AWSAGQYGYT
TRBV5-8	TRBJ2-3	ASRRPGQGTDTQY
TRBV2	TRBJ1-4	ASSEQGFGEKLF